The TCR beta chain described here comes from a study of blood T cells in healthy people across ages. With a J-beta primer mix and a sample-barcoded 5' primer, a second PCR ran about 7 to 12 cycles. TCRdb re-called the 5' RACE reads with MiXCR, one entry per CDR3 protein. The sample shows hundreds of thousands of distinct CDR3 sequences, 20% to 25% of them seen only once. A word on this clonotype: Its antigen is not identified.

This CDR3 region has 15 residues. The germline CDR1 and CDR2 sequences are DFQATT and SNEGSKA (reference sequence). Trimming stripped 3 bases from V and 4 bases from J, with 16 bases between. The study's findings and limits: Compared with aged donors, long-lived donors showed fewer expanded clones, suggesting selection.

In addition, the sample was reused for a study of T cells of mothers and their children. From that paper: Whether related or unrelated, pairs show similar shaping of TCR recombination output by thymic selection. The overlap seen between related mothers and children slightly exceeded that of unrelated pairs, though not significantly.

The source is a boy aged 5-17 years in good health. The sequencing sample was made of blood. The V and J genes are TRBV20-1 and TRBJ2-1; maybe TRBD1 (5 bases). The CDR3 bases are TGCAGTGCTAGGTCCTCAAGGACACAGTACAATGAGCAGTTCTTC. As protein: CSARSSRTQYNEQFF.